A single sample is the source of the 18 T cell receptor beta chains below, sequenced in a study of T cells in localized non-small cell lung cancer. The assay was immunoSEQ multiplex PCR, and TCRdb's table has in-frame clones only and misses some. The sample includes about 1,700 clones, around 19% of them seen just once. The material sequenced was normal lung tissue next to the tumor, taken before any cancer treatment. The receptors here all came from an older male donor with stage III squamous cell lung carcinoma.

This clone was observed a handful of times. The chain links TRBV28 to TRBJ1-4, with D unclear. V lost 5 bases to trimming and J lost 4 bases, with 11 bases between them. Germline loops: CDR1 MDHEN, CDR2 SYDVKM. This CDR3 comprises 14 residues. Here the CDR3 reads CASSPGRINEKLFF. CDR3 coding DNA: TGTGCCAGCAGTCCTGGCCGGATTAATGAAAAACTGTTTTTT.

This clone is labeled medium-sized. The DNA of the CDR3 is TGTGCCAGCAGCTTTTATCCAGGGGCTGGTGGCTACACCTTC. Amino acid sequence: CASSFYPGAGGYTF. The chain recombines TRBV11-3 with TRBJ1-2; D might be TRBD1 (6 bases). In germline, CDR1 is SGHNT, CDR2 YENEEA. The CDR3 has 14 amino acids. V lost 3 bases, J lost 7 bases, and 15 bases lay in between.

This clone was detected only a few times. CDR3 sequence (DNA): TGTGCCAGCAGCTTTAGAGGGGGCAGTTCTGAAGCTTTCTTT. It yields the protein CASSFRGGSSEAFF. The V and J genes are TRBV11-3 and TRBJ1-1, with TRBD1 matching over 7 bases. Germline trimming cut 3 bases from V and 6 bases from J; bases unmatched to any gene: 7. The CDR3 totals 14 residues. CDR1 SGHNT and CDR2 YENEEA come from the germline V gene.

This clone was observed a handful of times. CDR3 in amino acids: CASSLTGAHQPQHF. The CDR3 nucleotides read TGCGCCAGCAGCCTAACAGGGGCCCATCAGCCCCAGCATTTT. The chain carries TRBV10-2 and TRBJ1-5; 7 bases align to TRBD1. The CDR3 has 14 amino acids. J gave up 5 bases and V 6 bases, and 7 bases lay outside the gene matches. The germline V gene has CDR1 WSHSY and CDR2 SAAADI.

This clone was counted only a few times. This specimen includes other DNA sequences encoding the same CDR3. The rearrangement uses TRBV6-8 and TRBJ1-6; no firm D call. V lost 2 bases and J 10 bases, leaving 12 bases between the germline ends. The length of the CDR3 is 14 residues. Germline CDR1 is MNHGY and CDR2 is SAAAGT. In DNA, the CDR3 is TGTGCCAGCAGTTACCGGGCCCCGGGCTCACCCCTCCACTTT. Translating it yields CASSYRAPGSPLHF.

This clone was recorded a few times. This rearrangement joins TRBV4-1 to TRBJ1-5; no clear D gene. The CDR3 is 13 residues long. CDR1 is MGHRA and CDR2 is YSYEKL in the germline V gene. V shed 0 bases and J shed 4 bases, with 4 bases lying between them. CDR3 coding DNA: TGCGCCAGCAGCCAAGATGGGAATCAGCCCCAGCATTTT. Amino acids: CASSQDGNQPQHF.

This chain links TRBV5-1 with TRBJ2-2; no firm D call. V lost 0 bases to trimming and J lost 3 bases, with 9 bases between them. The CDR3 extends over 15 amino acids. In germline, CDR1 is SGHRS, CDR2 YFSETQ. The CDR3 DNA sequence: TGCGCCAGCAGCTTGGAAGGATCCGACACCGGGGAGCTGTTTTTT. As protein: CASSLEGSDTGELFF.

This clone is labeled medium-sized. Here the CDR3 DNA reads TGTGCCAGCAGCCGGACCAGTCGTAATTCACCCCTCCACTTT. This codes for CASSRTSRNSPLHF. The rearrangement uses TRBV11-3 and TRBJ1-6; D uncertain. This CDR3 is built from 14 residues. V was clipped by 5 bases and J by 6 bases, with 11 bases between them. Looked up from germline, CDR1 is SGHNT and CDR2 is YENEEA. Variable domain in full (rest from reference TRBV11-3 and TRBJ1-6): EAGVVQSPRYKIIEKKQPVAFWCNPISGHNTLYWYLQNLGQGPELLIRYENEEAVDDSQLPKDRFSAERLKGVDSTLKIQPAELGDSAVYLCASSRTSRNSPLHFGNGTRLTVT.

This clone has just a few counts. A junction boundary mismatches the germline segment, possibly from a read error. The gene calls are TRBV6-1 and TRBJ1-2; no clear D gene. The CDR3 is 14 residues long. CDR1 is MNHNS and CDR2 is SASEGT in the germline V gene. The CDR3 nucleotides are TGTGCCATCAGTGAAGTCCCTCAAAACTATGGCTACACCTTC. It codes for CAISEVPQNYGYTF.

The sample holds a few counts of this clone. This chain uses TRBV30 with TRBJ1-2, with a possible D match to TRBD1 (6 bases). Germline loops: CDR1 GTSNPN, CDR2 SVGIG (reference sequence). Between the trimmed V and J ends, which lost 4 bases and 4 bases, there was a span of 16 bases. This CDR3 contains 14 residues. The CDR3: CAWTQLGARYGYTF. CDR3 coding DNA: TGTGCCTGGACCCAACTGGGGGCCCGCTATGGCTACACCTTC.

This clone counts as large. This chain links TRBV11-3 with TRBJ1-6; perhaps TRBD1 as D (6 bases). This CDR3 contains 14 residues. Germline V gene sequence: CDR1 SGHNT, CDR2 YENEEA. The V end was cut by 4 bases, the J end by 5 bases, with 9 bases between. This chain's CDR3 is CASSSRQDNSPLHF. In nucleotides, the CDR3 is TGTGCCAGCAGCTCAAGACAGGATAATTCACCCCTCCACTTT. The full variable domain, its missing parts supplied by reference TRBV11-3 and TRBJ1-6, is EAGVVQSPRYKIIEKKQPVAFWCNPISGHNTLYWYLQNLGQGPELLIRYENEEAVDDSQLPKDRFSAERLKGVDSTLKIQPAELGDSAVYLCASSSRQDNSPLHFGNGTRLTVT.

This chain links TRBV9 with TRBJ2-1; TRBD1 matches 8 bases. This CDR3 region has 15 residues. The V segment lost 4 bases and the J segment 2 bases; nucleotides outside the gene matches: 5. Germline V lookup: CDR1 SGDLS, CDR2 YYNGEE. The CDR3 DNA reads as TGTGCCAGCAGCCCGCAGGGGGCGGCCTACAATGAGCAGTTCTTC. As protein: CASSPQGAAYNEQFF.

The chain carries TRBV4-1 and TRBJ1-6, with D unresolved. The V end was cut by 0 bases, the J end by 10 bases, with 4 bases between. There are 12 residues in the CDR3. Germline CDR1 reads MGHRA; CDR2 reads YSYEKL. This CDR3 is CASSQDASPLHF. The CDR3 DNA is TGCGCCAGCAGCCAAGACGCATCACCCCTCCACTTT.

This clone has only one observation. This chain joins TRBV19 and TRBJ2-5, with a tentative D call TRBD2 (6 bases). Looked up from germline, CDR1 is LNHDA and CDR2 is SQIVND (reference sequence). Trimming shortened V by 5 bases and J by 2 bases, and 9 bases separated the two germline ends. CDR3 length equals 13 residues. DNA for the CDR3: TGTGCCAGTAGTCCAGGACTACAAGAGACCCAGTACTTC. Translation gives CASSPGLQETQYF.

This clone ranks as large. The sample holds other DNA sequences that translate to the same CDR3. This chain connects TRBV6-8 to TRBJ1-5; D gene unclear. Per germline, CDR1 MNHGY and CDR2 SAAAGT. Trimming took 10 bases from V and 0 from J, leaving 13 bases between them. CDR3 length equals 14 residues. This CDR3 is CATTTGNSNQPQHF. CDR3 in DNA: TGTGCCACAACGACGGGAAATAGCAATCAGCCCCAGCATTTT.

Within the sample, this clone is medium-sized. The chain carries TRBV11-3 and TRBJ1-4; D unresolved. Per the germline V gene, CDR1 is SGHNT and CDR2 is YENEEA. The V and J ends lost 6 bases and 3 bases respectively, with 11 bases between them. The CDR3 sequence is 14 residues long. CDR3 nucleotide sequence: TGTGCCAGCAGTTACCAAAGGGCTAATGAAAAACTGTTTTTT. It codes for CASSYQRANEKLFF. The full variable domain, with the rest looked up from reference TRBV11-3 and TRBJ1-4, is EAGVVQSPRYKIIEKKQPVAFWCNPISGHNTLYWYLQNLGQGPELLIRYENEEAVDDSQLPKDRFSAERLKGVDSTLKIQPAELGDSAVYLCASSYQRANEKLFFGSGTQLSVL.

The chain couples TRBV11-3 to TRBJ1-4; 7 positions match TRBD1. With V trimmed by 3 bases and J by 4 bases, 5 bases remained unmatched. Germline V gene sequence: CDR1 SGHNT, CDR2 YENEEA. This CDR3 has 15 amino acids. The CDR3 nucleotides read TGTGCCAGCAGCTTGGACAGGCGAAATAATGAAAAACTGTTTTTT. It is translated as CASSLDRRNNEKLFF.

The chain carries TRBV29-1 and TRBJ2-7; TRBD2 matches 9 bases. The junction had 7 bases not matched to a gene; V was cut back by 4 bases and J by 6 bases. The CDR3 contains 13 residues. Germline V gene sequence: CDR1 SQVTM, CDR2 ANQGSEA. As DNA, the CDR3 is TGCAGCGTTGCAAGGACTAGCGAGAGCGAGCAGTACTTC. The encoded protein is CSVARTSESEQYF.